The 11 T cell receptor beta chains below all came from one sample that was sequenced in a study of beta chain features in type 1 diabetes. Points from the study as a whole: Type 1 diabetes patients showed a moderate but significant shortening of TCRB CDR3s in all four CD4+ subsets.

These receptors lack a known antigen. The sequenced template was cDNA made from the entire isolated RNA. The protocol was immunoSEQ multiplex PCR, while the TCRdb copy is restricted to in-frame clones and leaves out a portion. The repertoire has hundreds of thousands of clones, about 14% of them found once; the top ten carry just under 0.04%. The sample was naive CD4+ T cells from blood. Every receptor here comes from a man younger than 35 with type 1 diabetes.

The gene calls are TRBV30 and TRBJ2-7; maybe TRBD1 (6 bases). The CDR3 length is 17 residues. Trimming took 0 bases from V and 3 from J, leaving 21 bases between them. Germline V lookup: CDR1 GTSNPN, CDR2 SVGIG (reference sequence). CDR3 DNA: TGTGCCTGGAGTGTACGCCATCCCACAGGGCCCCGCTACGAGCAGTACTTC. Amino acids: CAWSVRHPTGPRYEQYF.

The V call is TRBV29-1, the J call TRBJ2-7; TRBD1 agrees at 7 bases. This CDR3 has 13 residues. Germline V CDR1 and CDR2: SQVTM, ANQGSEA. Trimming removed 7 bases from V and 7 bases from J; junction bases left unmatched: 13. The CDR3 DNA reads as TGCAGCGCTGGGGTGAGACAGGGCGGGGAGCAGTACTTC. Translating gives CSAGVRQGGEQYF.

The table lists this clone with a few counts. V gene TRBV7-3 combines with J gene TRBJ1-2; D call uncertain. V lost 5 bases and J 4 bases, leaving 14 bases between the germline ends. CDR3 size: 14 residues. CDR1 and CDR2 from the germline V gene are SGHTA and FQGTGA. CDR3 loop: CASSTREVGYGYTF. CDR3 nucleotide sequence: TGTGCCAGCAGCACCCGAGAGGTCGGCTATGGCTACACCTTC.

Only a few counts were recorded for this clone. A read error may produce the germline difference seen at one junction end. The V call is TRBV6-5, the J call TRBJ1-1; no firm D call. The CDR3 totals 14 residues. Germline CDR1 reads MNHEY; CDR2 reads SVGAGI. The CDR3 loop reads CASSYGGLKTEAFF. In DNA form, the CDR3 reads TGTGCCAGCAGTTACGGAGGGTTGAAGACTGAAGCTTTCTTT.

As concerns this clone: Within the sample, other DNA sequences also encode this same CDR3. This chain uses TRBV30 with TRBJ1-1, with D perhaps TRBD1 (6 bases). The germline V gene encodes CDR1 GTSNPN and CDR2 SVGIG (reference sequence). This CDR3 spans 13 amino acids. Trimming cost V 5 bases and J 5 bases, with 15 bases left between them. CDR3 sequence (DNA): TGTGCCTGGTCGCTACAGGGAGGGACTGAAGCTTTCTTT. Translated, it gives CAWSLQGGTEAFF.

This sequence joins TRBV18 and TRBJ2-5; 7 bases line up with TRBD1. The CDR3 runs 16 residues. The ends lost 3 bases at V and 5 bases at J; junction bases unmatched: 12. In germline, CDR1 is KGHSH, CDR2 LQKENI. The CDR3 DNA reads TGTGCCAGCTCACCCTTCCAACCGACAGGGATGGAGACCCAGTACTTC. It translates to CASSPFQPTGMETQYF.

This chain uses TRBV10-3 with TRBJ1-2, with 7 bases matching TRBD1. V shed 4 bases and J 0 bases; nucleotides not matched to a gene: 5. The length of the CDR3 is 15 residues. Germline V gives CDR1 ENHRY, CDR2 SYGVKD. CDR3 nucleotide sequence: TGTGCCATCAGTGGATTGAGGGGGCCTAACTATGGCTACACCTTC. This translates into CAISGLRGPNYGYTF.

The V gene is TRBV10-3, the J gene TRBJ1-1, with 9 bases fitting TRBD1. V trimming: 6 bases; J trimming: 8 bases; junction bases outside the gene matches: 7. Germline CDR1 is ENHRY and CDR2 is SYGVKD. The CDR3 is 13 amino acids. The CDR3 coding sequence is TGTGCCATCAGCGAGGACAGGGGATTCGAAGCTTTCTTT. This gives the protein CAISEDRGFEAFF.

This clone was observed a few times. The chain carries TRBV27 and TRBJ2-3, with TRBD1 identical over 9 bases. V lost 6 bases, J lost 5 bases, and 3 bases stayed unmatched. The CDR3 consists of 13 residues. CDR1 MNHEY and CDR2 SMNVEV come from the germline V gene (reference sequence). Written as DNA, the CDR3 is TGTGCCAGCAGCACAGGGGGCAGAGATACGCAGTATTTT. Encoded protein: CASSTGGRDTQYF.

This clone was seen a handful of times. The V and J genes are TRBV18 and TRBJ2-3; no firm D call. Trimming took 2 bases from V and 0 from J, leaving 6 bases between them. Germline assignment: CDR1 KGHSH and CDR2 LQKENI. This CDR3 comprises 14 residues. CDR3 amino acids: CASSPTDSTDTQYF. CDR3 sequence (DNA): TGTGCCAGCTCACCAACGGACAGCACAGATACGCAGTATTTT.

This clone was counted only a few times. V and J are TRBV30 and TRBJ2-1; D is perhaps TRBD1 or TRBD2 (5 bases each). The CDR3 length is 15 residues. The germline CDR1 and CDR2 sequences are GTSNPN and SVGIG (reference sequence). Trimming stripped 0 bases from V and 8 bases from J, with 17 bases between. CDR3 region: CAWSVSVALGDEQFF. The CDR3 DNA reads as TGTGCCTGGAGTGTATCGGTAGCGTTGGGGGATGAGCAGTTCTTC.